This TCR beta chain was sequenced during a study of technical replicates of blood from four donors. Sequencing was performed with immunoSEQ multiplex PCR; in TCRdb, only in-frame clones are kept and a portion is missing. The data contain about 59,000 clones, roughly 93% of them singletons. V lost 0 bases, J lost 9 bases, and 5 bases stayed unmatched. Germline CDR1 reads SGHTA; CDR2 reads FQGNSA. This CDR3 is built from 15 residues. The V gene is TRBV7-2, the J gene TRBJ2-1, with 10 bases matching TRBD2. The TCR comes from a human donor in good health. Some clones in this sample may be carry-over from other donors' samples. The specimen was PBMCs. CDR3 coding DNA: TGTGCCAGCAGCTTAGCCGGGACTAGCGTTCGTGAGCAGTTCTTC. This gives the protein CASSLAGTSVREQFF.